These 26 T cell receptor beta chains came from one sample sequenced in a study of T cells in Graves' hyperthyroidism and ophthalmopathy. TCR beta CDR3 regions were amplified from RNA. HTBI primers were the set used in a first-round RT-PCR of the TCR CDR3. MiXCR, run by TCRdb on the multiplex PCR reads, gives a single entry per CDR3 protein. The sample has 600,000 or so distinct CDR3 sequences, 46% seen once. Sequencing was done on a sample of peripheral blood or thyroid tissue (not recorded which). The receptors originated from a woman between 18 and 29 years old with Graves' hyperthyroidism.

The chain combines TRBV20-1 with TRBJ1-3; D gene unclear. Germline CDR1 reads DFQATT; CDR2 reads SNEGSKA (reference sequence). V shed 1 base and J shed 1 base, with 11 bases lying between them. The CDR3 length is 15 residues. CDR3 region: CSARGTRSSGNTIYF. The CDR3 DNA follows: TGCAGTGCTAGAGGGACCCGATCTTCTGGAAACACCATATATTTT.

In regard to this clonotype: This may be a read error: a much more frequent sequence differs by one nucleotide. This chain links TRBV9 with TRBJ2-5; D may be TRBD2 (5 bases). The CDR3 is 15 residues long. In germline, CDR1 is SGDLS, CDR2 YYNGEE. The V and J ends lost 3 bases and 5 bases respectively, with 17 bases between them. CDR3 sequence reads: CASSAGWASYETQYF. The CDR3 bases are TGTGCCAGCAGCGCGGGGTGGGCTAGTTACGAGACCCAGTACTTC.

Notes on this clonotype: A much larger clone is a single base away; this may be a read error. The gene calls are TRBV7-9 and TRBJ1-3, with D hard to call. Looked up from germline, CDR1 is SEHNR and CDR2 is FQNEAQ (reference sequence). The CDR3 has 14 amino acids. CDR3 nucleotides: TGTGCCAGCTGCTTTAGACAATACGACAACACCATATATTTT. Residues: CASCFRQYDNTIYF.

The chain is built from TRBV9 and TRBJ2-2; D perhaps matches TRBD2 (6 bases). Germline CDR1 SGDLS, CDR2 YYNGEE. The germline V and J ends were trimmed by 0 bases and 4 bases, with 10 bases remaining between them. The CDR3 sequence is 15 residues long. The CDR3 region is CASSVARGTTGELFF. CDR3 bases: TGTGCCAGCAGCGTAGCTCGGGGGACCACCGGGGAGCTGTTTTTT.

The chain joins TRBV2 to TRBJ1-2; maybe TRBD1 (6 bases). This CDR3 has 12 amino acids. Trimming stripped 6 bases from V and 8 bases from J, with 13 bases between. CDR1 is SNHLY and CDR2 is FYNNEI in the germline V gene. The CDR3 DNA follows: TGTGCCAGCAGCCAGTACAGGGAAGGCTACACCTTC. It is translated as CASSQYREGYTF.

This clonotype was detected a few times. The chain uses TRBV5-5 and TRBJ1-2; no clear D gene. The germline V gene has CDR1 SGHKS and CDR2 YYEKEE (reference sequence). The ends were cut back, 4 bases at V and 4 bases at J, with 11 bases in the middle. This CDR3 comprises 13 residues. CDR3 nucleotides: TGTGCCAGCAGCCTCGACGGTTCCTATGGCTACACCTTC. Translation: CASSLDGSYGYTF.

The CDR3 is CSARGGPSYEQYF. In nucleotides, the CDR3 is TGCAGTGCTAGGGGCGGGCCCTCCTACGAGCAGTACTTC. The chain joins TRBV20-1 to TRBJ2-7, with a weak D call TRBD2 (5 bases). V was clipped by 3 bases and J by 0 bases, with 9 bases between them. The CDR3 is made up of 13 amino acids. Germline V lookup: CDR1 DFQATT, CDR2 SNEGSKA (reference sequence).

This clonotype has at least ten counts. This chain connects TRBV7-9 to TRBJ1-5, with D possibly being TRBD1 (5 bases). Germline CDR1 is SEHNR and CDR2 is FQNEAQ (reference sequence). The CDR3 is 13 amino acids. V lost 4 bases and J 6 bases, leaving 10 bases between the germline ends. In nucleotides, the CDR3 is TGTGCCAGCAGCTATGCCGGGGGTCAGCCCCAGCATTTT. It specifies CASSYAGGQPQHF.

The V call is TRBV20-1, the J call TRBJ1-2, with D uncertain. CDR3 length: 13 residues. Trimming left V 3 bases short and J 5 bases short, with 13 bases between. CDR1 is DFQATT, CDR2 SNEGSKA, per germline (reference sequence). CDR3 residues: CSARVSGRYGYTF. DNA for the CDR3: TGCAGTGCTAGGGTTTCTGGACGGTATGGCTACACCTTC.

This clonotype has a handful of counts. The chain uses TRBV2 and TRBJ2-3, with 12 positions matching TRBD2. The CDR3 has 13 amino acids. Trimming removed 6 bases from V and 5 bases from J; junction bases left unmatched: 0. CDR1 and CDR2 from the germline V gene are SNHLY and FYNNEI. The CDR3 reads CASRGLAGDTQYF. CDR3 sequence (DNA): TGTGCCAGCAGGGGACTAGCGGGAGATACGCAGTATTTT.

The V and J genes are TRBV2 and TRBJ2-7; 11 bases agree with TRBD2. In germline, CDR1 is SNHLY, CDR2 FYNNEI. The V segment lost 7 bases and the J segment 7 bases; nucleotides outside the gene matches: 6. CDR3 length equals 13 residues. This chain's CDR3 is CASKLAGEGEQYF. For the CDR3, the DNA is TGTGCCAGCAAACTAGCGGGAGAGGGAGAGCAGTACTTC.

In this sample, this clonotype turned up many times. The rearrangement uses TRBV24-1 and TRBJ2-5, with 10 bases that match TRBD2. Per the germline V gene, CDR1 is KGHDR and CDR2 is SFDVKD. V gave up 3 bases and J gave up 0 bases; unmatched junction bases: 6. The CDR3 runs 17 residues. The CDR3 DNA is TGTGCCACCAGTGATCCCGGGACTAGCGAGTACCAAGAGACCCAGTACTTC. Protein product: CATSDPGTSEYQETQYF.

The chain recombines TRBV15 with TRBJ1-1; D ambiguous. This CDR3 spans 17 amino acids. V was clipped by 0 bases and J by 10 bases, with 24 bases between them. From germline, CDR1 is LNHNV and CDR2 YYDKDF (reference sequence). Here the CDR3 reads CATSREPNMAAPNPAFF. Written as DNA, the CDR3 is TGTGCCACCAGCAGAGAACCTAATATGGCAGCTCCAAATCCAGCTTTCTTT.

This chain links TRBV25-1 with TRBJ1-6; D may be TRBD1 (6 bases). Germline V lookup: CDR1 MGHDK, CDR2 SYGVNS. This CDR3 region has 14 residues. CDR3 in amino acids: CARAGATYNSPLHF. The CDR3 DNA reads as TGTGCTAGGGCAGGGGCCACCTATAATTCACCCCTCCACTTT.

The genes are TRBV20-1 and TRBJ2-5, with TRBD2 matching over 8 bases. V was clipped by 7 bases and J by 2 bases; unmatched bases: 15. The germline V gene has CDR1 DFQATT and CDR2 SNEGSKA (reference sequence). The CDR3 totals 16 residues. CDR3 loop: CSVGGAGGRGQETQYF. CDR3 bases: TGCAGTGTCGGGGGGGCGGGAGGCCGGGGGCAAGAGACCCAGTACTTC.

This clonotype was seen more than once but under ten times. The V and J genes are TRBV29-1 and TRBJ1-1, with D tentatively TRBD1 (5 bases). Deletions cut 7 bases from V and 0 bases from J, with 15 bases between. Looked up from germline, CDR1 is SQVTM and CDR2 is ANQGSEA. This CDR3 has 14 amino acids. The CDR3 DNA follows: TGCAGCGCTACCCTGGGGGGGGTGAACACTGAAGCTTTCTTT. Amino acids: CSATLGGVNTEAFF.

This clonotype appeared a single time. The CDR3 DNA follows: TGTGCCAGCAGTGCCATGACAGAGTCCTATGGCTACACCTTC. This gives the protein CASSAMTESYGYTF. The V gene is TRBV11-2, the J gene TRBJ1-2; tentatively, D is TRBD1 (5 bases). V lost 6 bases and J 4 bases, leaving 15 bases between the germline ends. Germline CDR1 and CDR2: SGHAT and FQNNGV. The CDR3 spans 14 residues.

V usage is TRBV4-3 and J usage is TRBJ1-4; D unclear. Trimming shortened V by 1 base and J by 4 bases, and 13 bases separated the two germline ends. There are 16 residues in the CDR3. Per germline, CDR1 LGHNA and CDR2 YSLEER. The CDR3 region is CASSQGDRRVNEKLFF. CDR3 sequence (DNA): TGCGCCAGCAGCCAAGGTGACCGACGGGTTAATGAAAAACTGTTTTTT.

The table lists this clonotype with many counts. V usage is TRBV7-6 and J usage is TRBJ2-7, with TRBD2 matching 8 bases. This CDR3 spans 13 amino acids. The V segment lost 6 bases and the J segment 4 bases; nucleotides outside the gene matches: 5. Germline V gene lookup returns CDR1 SGHVS and CDR2 FNYEAQ. The CDR3 region is CASRRGGSYEQYF. Here the CDR3 DNA reads TGTGCCAGCAGACGGGGGGGGTCTTACGAGCAGTACTTC.

The V call is TRBV7-9, the J call TRBJ2-7; 7 bases match TRBD2. Trimming at V came to 8 bases and at J to 6 bases, leaving 13 bases not matched to a gene. Germline CDR1 is SEHNR and CDR2 is FQNEAQ (reference sequence). This CDR3 is built from 14 residues. Written as DNA, the CDR3 is TGTGCCAGCTCACCGTCTGGACTAGTTCTCGAGCAGTACTTC. Residues: CASSPSGLVLEQYF.

The chain links TRBV10-3 to TRBJ2-7, with D possibly TRBD2 on 5 matching bases. CDR3 length: 14 amino acids. The germline gives CDR1 ENHRY, CDR2 SYGVKD. V lost 7 bases and J lost 0, with 13 bases in between. CDR3: CAITPGNPSYEQYF. In nucleotides, the CDR3 is TGTGCCATCACGCCGGGGAACCCCTCCTACGAGCAGTACTTC.

This clonotype was observed a few times. CDR3 in amino acids: CASGPWTGSNQPQHF. CDR3 DNA sequence: TGTGCCAGCGGACCTTGGACGGGCAGCAATCAGCCCCAGCATTTT. The rearrangement joins TRBV10-3 to TRBJ1-5; D is unresolved. Per germline, CDR1 ENHRY and CDR2 SYGVKD. V lost 10 bases and J 1 base, leaving 17 bases between the germline ends. The CDR3 runs to 15 residues.

This clonotype was observed many times. The chain recombines TRBV20-1 with TRBJ1-2, with 9 bases fitting TRBD1. Germline V gene sequence: CDR1 DFQATT, CDR2 SNEGSKA (reference sequence). The V gene end was trimmed by 8 bases and the J gene end by 8 bases; junction bases not matched to a gene: 6. The CDR3 is made up of 11 amino acids. CDR3 amino acids: CSLRDRAGYTF. DNA for the CDR3: TGCAGTCTCCGGGACAGGGCCGGCTACACCTTC.

CDR3 residues: CASSEVSGGNTIYF. The CDR3 DNA reads TGTGCCAGCAGTGAAGTAAGCGGGGGGAACACCATATATTTT. This chain uses TRBV2 with TRBJ1-3; TRBD1 might be the D (5 bases). The CDR3 is made up of 14 amino acids. The V end was cut by 1 base, the J end by 7 bases, with 11 bases between. The germline V gene has CDR1 SNHLY and CDR2 FYNNEI.

This clonotype has a handful of counts. The chain carries TRBV7-2 and TRBJ1-4; D is unresolved. The germline V gene encodes CDR1 SGHTA and CDR2 FQGNSA. Trimming removed 1 base at V and 10 bases at J, with 19 bases between. The CDR3 has 16 amino acids. CDR3 amino acids: CASSLGGAMMAGKLFF. The CDR3 DNA sequence: TGTGCCAGCAGCTTAGGCGGTGCGATGATGGCCGGAAAACTGTTTTTT.

This clonotype was seen a single time. V gene TRBV7-2 combines with J gene TRBJ2-2; the match to TRBD2 covers 7 bases. J gave up 0 bases and V 6 bases, and 16 bases lay outside the gene matches. In germline, CDR1 is SGHTA, CDR2 FQGNSA. The CDR3 spans 19 residues. The CDR3 DNA reads TGTGCCAGCAGTAACCACAACGAGGGGCGGGAGTCGAACACCGGGGAGCTGTTTTTT. As protein: CASSNHNEGRESNTGELFF. Variable domain in full (rest from reference TRBV7-2 and TRBJ2-2): GAGVSQSPSNKVTEKGKDVELRCDPISGHTALYWYRQSLGQGLEFLIYFQGNSAPDKSGLPSDRFSAERTGGSVSTLTIQRTQQEDSAVYLCASSNHNEGRESNTGELFFGEGSRLTVL.